These 9 T cell receptor beta chains originate from one sample sequenced in a study of CD8 T cells in ankylosing spondylitis. TCRdb re-analysed the 5' RACE reads in MiXCR, keeping a single row per CDR3 protein. The data hold about 220,000 distinct CDR3 sequences, with about 10% observed a single time. The sequenced sample consisted of blood, either unsorted or a sorted T cell fraction (not recorded which). These receptors were obtained from a male donor with ankylosing spondylitis or in good health (not recorded which).

The chain uses TRBV24-1 and TRBJ2-1, with 14 bases that match TRBD2. With V trimmed by 4 bases and J by 0 bases, 7 bases remained unmatched. Germline loops: CDR1 KGHDR, CDR2 SFDVKD. There are 19 residues in the CDR3. Here the CDR3 reads CATSDPGLAGVSSYNEQFF. The DNA for the CDR3 is TGTGCCACCAGTGACCCGGGACTAGCGGGGGTAAGCTCCTACAATGAGCAGTTCTTC.

V is TRBV5-1 and J is TRBJ2-1; TRBD1 matches at 10 bases. Losses at the gene ends were 7 bases for V and 9 bases for J; bases not matched to a gene: 13. Germline-derived CDR1 and CDR2 are SGHRS and YFSETQ. This CDR3 region has 15 residues. The CDR3 sequence: CASGPGTGVGIEQFF. CDR3 sequence (DNA): TGCGCCAGCGGTCCCGGGACAGGGGTCGGCATTGAGCAGTTCTTC.

In this sample, this clonotype turned up many times. This sequence joins TRBV5-4 and TRBJ2-2; TRBD2 matches 13 bases. With 5 bases clipped from V and 1 base from J, the junction kept 2 bases outside the gene matches. This CDR3 contains 16 residues. Germline V gene sequence: CDR1 SGHNT, CDR2 YYREEE (reference sequence). The CDR3 region is CASSRLAGGNTGELFF. CDR3 DNA sequence: TGTGCCAGCAGTCGACTAGCGGGGGGGAACACCGGGGAGCTGTTTTTT.

In this sample, this clonotype turned up many times. The chain combines TRBV7-3 with TRBJ2-1; D remains ambiguous. From germline, CDR1 is SGHTA and CDR2 FQGTGA. The CDR3 length is 15 residues. V gave up 4 bases and J gave up 5 bases, with 15 bases separating them. Here the CDR3 reads CASSSHIRQDNEQFF. The CDR3 coding sequence is TGTGCCAGCAGCTCCCATATACGTCAAGACAATGAGCAGTTCTTC. The variable domain in full, completed from reference TRBV7-3 and TRBJ2-1, reads GAGVSQTPSNKVTEKGKYVELRCDPISGHTALYWYRQSLGQGPEFLIYFQGTGAADDSGLPNDRFFAVRPEGSVSTLKIQRTERGDSAVYLCASSSHIRQDNEQFFGPGTRLTVL.

This clonotype was picked up many times. The chain employs TRBV20-1 and TRBJ2-2; weak D call: TRBD1 (5 bases). Germline CDR1 is DFQATT and CDR2 is SNEGSKA (reference sequence). The CDR3 runs 14 residues. V was pared by 3 bases and J by 1 base, with 9 bases between. CDR3 protein: CSASSTGNTGELFF. The CDR3, as DNA: TGCAGTGCTAGTTCTACAGGGAACACCGGGGAGCTGTTTTTT.

V usage is TRBV5-1 and J usage is TRBJ2-1; TRBD2 agrees at 9 bases. V lost 7 bases, J lost 1 base, and 6 bases stayed unmatched. From germline, CDR1 is SGHRS and CDR2 YFSETQ. The CDR3 runs to 15 residues. The CDR3 here is CASRASGTSYNEQFF. The CDR3 nucleotides read TGCGCCAGCCGAGCTAGCGGGACTTCCTACAATGAGCAGTTCTTC.

This clonotype was counted at least ten times. V and J are TRBV10-3 and TRBJ2-3; D may be TRBD2 (7 bases). With 11 bases removed from V and 2 bases from J, the gap between germline ends came to 17 bases. Germline lookup yields CDR1 ENHRY and CDR2 SYGVKD. The CDR3 has 14 amino acids. The CDR3 DNA is TGTGCCTTAAGTCCGGGGGGCAACACAGATACGCAGTATTTT. Protein sequence: CALSPGGNTDTQYF.

In its sample, this clonotype was seen many times. The chain uses TRBV29-1 and TRBJ1-2; D remains unclear. CDR3 size: 13 residues. Germline CDR1 and CDR2: SQVTM and ANQGSEA. The V end was cut by 3 bases, the J end by 6 bases, with 14 bases between. The CDR3 nucleotides are TGCAGCGTTGATGGAACGACCCGGAATGGCTACACCTTC. Protein sequence: CSVDGTTRNGYTF.

The V call is TRBV7-2, the J call TRBJ2-3, with 9 bases lining up with TRBD1. This CDR3 spans 15 amino acids. Germline V CDR1 and CDR2: SGHTA, FQGNSA. The ends lost 2 bases at V and 5 bases at J; junction bases unmatched: 5. The CDR3 nucleotides read TGTGCCAGCAGCTTATGGGACAGGGAAGAAGATACGCAGTATTTT. Its translation is CASSLWDREEDTQYF.